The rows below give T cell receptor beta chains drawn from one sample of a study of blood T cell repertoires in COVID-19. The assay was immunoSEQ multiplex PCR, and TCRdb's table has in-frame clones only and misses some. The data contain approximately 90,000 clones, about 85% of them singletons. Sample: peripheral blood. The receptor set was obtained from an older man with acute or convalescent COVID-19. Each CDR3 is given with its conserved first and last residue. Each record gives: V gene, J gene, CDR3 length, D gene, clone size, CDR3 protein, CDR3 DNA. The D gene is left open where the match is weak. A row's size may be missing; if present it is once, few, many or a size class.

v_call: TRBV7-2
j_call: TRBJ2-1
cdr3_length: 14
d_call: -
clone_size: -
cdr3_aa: CASSLVVTLNEQFF
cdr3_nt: TGTGCCAGCAGCTTAGTCGTGACTCTGAATGAGCAGTTCTTC

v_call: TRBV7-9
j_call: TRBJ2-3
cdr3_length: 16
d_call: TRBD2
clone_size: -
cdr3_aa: CASRRTSGINTDTQYF
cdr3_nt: TGTGCCAGCCGACGGACTAGCGGGATTAACACAGATACGCAGTATTTT

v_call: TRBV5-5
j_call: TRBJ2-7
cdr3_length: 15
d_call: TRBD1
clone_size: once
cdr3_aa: CASSFLGQGISEQYF
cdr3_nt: TGTGCCAGCAGCTTTTTGGGACAGGGAATTAGCGAGCAGTACTTC

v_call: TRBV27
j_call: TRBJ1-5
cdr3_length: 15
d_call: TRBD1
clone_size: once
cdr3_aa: CASSTRQGAVQPQHF
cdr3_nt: TGTGCCAGCAGTACCCGACAGGGGGCAGTTCAGCCCCAGCATTTT

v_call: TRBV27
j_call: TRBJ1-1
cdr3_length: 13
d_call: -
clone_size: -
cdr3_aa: CASSFGHNTEAFF
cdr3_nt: TGTGCCAGCAGTTTTGGACACAACACTGAAGCTTTCTTT

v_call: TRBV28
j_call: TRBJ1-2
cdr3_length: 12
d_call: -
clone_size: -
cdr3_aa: CASSPGAGGYTF
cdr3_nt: TGTGCCAGCAGCCCAGGGGCGGGCGGCTACACCTTC

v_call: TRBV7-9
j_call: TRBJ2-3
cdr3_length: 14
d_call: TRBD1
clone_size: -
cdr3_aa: CASSPSWDSDTQYF
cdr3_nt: TGTGCCAGCAGCCCATCCTGGGACAGCGATACGCAGTATTTT

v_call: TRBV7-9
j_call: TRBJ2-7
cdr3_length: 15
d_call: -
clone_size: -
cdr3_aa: CASSPPALATLEQYF
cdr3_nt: TGTGCCAGCAGCCCTCCCGCCCTAGCAACCCTCGAGCAGTACTTC

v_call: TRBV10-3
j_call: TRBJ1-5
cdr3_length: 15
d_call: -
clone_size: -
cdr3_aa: CAISESEQNNQPQHF
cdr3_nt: TGTGCCATCAGTGAGTCAGAACAGAACAATCAGCCCCAGCATTTT

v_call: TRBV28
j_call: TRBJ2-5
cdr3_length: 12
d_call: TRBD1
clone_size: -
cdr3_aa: CASSLIQGLQYF
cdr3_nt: TGTGCCAGCAGTTTAATACAGGGGCTCCAGTACTTC

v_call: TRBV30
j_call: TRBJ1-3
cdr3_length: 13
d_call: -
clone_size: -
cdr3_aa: CAWSHGGENTIYF
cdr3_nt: TGTGCCTGGAGTCACGGGGGGGAAAACACCATATATTTT

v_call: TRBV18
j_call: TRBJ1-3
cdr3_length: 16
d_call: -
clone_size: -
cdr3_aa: CASSPPIQNSGNTIYF
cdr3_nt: TGTGCCAGCTCACCACCGATACAGAACTCTGGAAACACCATATATTTT

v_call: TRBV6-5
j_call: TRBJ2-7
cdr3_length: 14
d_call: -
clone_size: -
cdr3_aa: CASSSDRDSYEQYF
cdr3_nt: TGTGCCAGCAGTTCAGACAGAGACTCCTACGAGCAGTACTTC

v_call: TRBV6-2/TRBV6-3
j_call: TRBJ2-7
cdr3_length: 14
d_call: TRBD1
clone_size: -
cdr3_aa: CASSSRTGTYEQYF
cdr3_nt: TGTGCCAGCAGTTCTAGGACAGGCACCTACGAGCAGTACTTC

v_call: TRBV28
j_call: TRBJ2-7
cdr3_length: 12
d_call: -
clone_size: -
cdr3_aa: CASSGSSYEQYF
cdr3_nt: TGTGCCAGCAGTGGGAGCTCCTACGAGCAGTACTTC

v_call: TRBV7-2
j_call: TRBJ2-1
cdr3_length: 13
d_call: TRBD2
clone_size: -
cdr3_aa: CASSLELALEQFF
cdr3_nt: TGTGCCAGCAGCTTAGAACTAGCGCTTGAGCAGTTCTTC

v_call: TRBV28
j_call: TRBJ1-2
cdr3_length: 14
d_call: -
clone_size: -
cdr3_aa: CASTRGGFNYGYTF
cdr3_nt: TGTGCCAGCACCCGAGGGGGTTTTAACTATGGCTACACCTTC

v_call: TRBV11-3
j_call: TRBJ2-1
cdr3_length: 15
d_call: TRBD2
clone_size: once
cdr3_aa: CASSHRLAGSNEQFF
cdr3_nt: TGTGCCAGCAGCCACCGACTAGCGGGGTCGAATGAGCAGTTCTTC

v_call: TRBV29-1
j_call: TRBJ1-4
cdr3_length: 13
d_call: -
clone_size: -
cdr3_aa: CSVERVQGGKLFF
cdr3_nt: TGCAGCGTTGAAAGGGTCCAGGGAGGAAAACTGTTTTTT

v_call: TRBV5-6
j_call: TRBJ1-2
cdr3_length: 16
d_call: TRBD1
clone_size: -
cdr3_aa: CASSLRSWDRSYGYTF
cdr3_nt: TGTGCCAGCAGCTTGAGATCGTGGGACAGGTCCTATGGCTACACCTTC

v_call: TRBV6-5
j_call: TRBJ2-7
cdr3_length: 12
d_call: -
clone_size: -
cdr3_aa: CASSYGAGEQYF
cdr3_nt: TGTGCCAGCAGTTACGGGGCGGGAGAGCAGTACTTC

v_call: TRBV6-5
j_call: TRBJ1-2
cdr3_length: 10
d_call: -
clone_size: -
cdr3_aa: CATHREGYTF
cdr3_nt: TGTGCCACCCATCGGGAGGGCTACACCTTC

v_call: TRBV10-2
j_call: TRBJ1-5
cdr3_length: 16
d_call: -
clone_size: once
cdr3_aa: CASSESRGRGNQPQHF
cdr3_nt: TGCGCCAGCAGTGAGTCAAGGGGCCGAGGCAATCAGCCCCAGCATTTT

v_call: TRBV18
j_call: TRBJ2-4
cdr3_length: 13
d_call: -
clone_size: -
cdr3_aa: CASSPPSRDIQYF
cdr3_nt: TGTGCCAGCTCACCACCGAGCCGTGACATTCAGTACTTC

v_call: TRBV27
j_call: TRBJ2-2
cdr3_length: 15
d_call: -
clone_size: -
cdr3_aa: CASSLQGGSTGELFF
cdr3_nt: TGTGCCAGCAGTTTGCAGGGGGGTTCCACCGGGGAGCTGTTTTTT

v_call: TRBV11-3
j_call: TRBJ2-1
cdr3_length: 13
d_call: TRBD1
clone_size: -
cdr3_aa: CASSGQGHNEQFF
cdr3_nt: TGTGCCAGCAGCGGACAGGGCCACAATGAGCAGTTCTTC

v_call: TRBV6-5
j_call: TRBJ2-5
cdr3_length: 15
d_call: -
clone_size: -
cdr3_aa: CASSTFAGVQETQYF
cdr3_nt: TGTGCCAGCAGTACCTTTGCAGGGGTACAAGAGACCCAGTACTTC

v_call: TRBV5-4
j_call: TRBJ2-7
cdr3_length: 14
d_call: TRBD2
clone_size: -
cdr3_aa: CASSSTSGYYEQYF
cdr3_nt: TGTGCCAGCAGCTCAACTAGCGGGTACTACGAGCAGTACTTC

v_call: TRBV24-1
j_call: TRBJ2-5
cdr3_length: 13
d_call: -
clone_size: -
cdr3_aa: CATSDLLVETQYF
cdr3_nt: TGTGCCACCAGTGATTTACTTGTCGAGACCCAGTACTTC

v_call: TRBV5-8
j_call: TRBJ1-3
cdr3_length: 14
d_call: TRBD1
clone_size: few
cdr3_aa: CASSLGQGGNTIYF
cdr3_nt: TGTGCCAGCAGCTTGGGACAGGGAGGAAACACCATATATTTT

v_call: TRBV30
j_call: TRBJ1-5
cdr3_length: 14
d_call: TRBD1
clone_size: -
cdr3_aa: CAWSGGTGERAQHF
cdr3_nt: TGTGCCTGGAGTGGGGGGACAGGGGAAAGGGCCCAGCATTTT

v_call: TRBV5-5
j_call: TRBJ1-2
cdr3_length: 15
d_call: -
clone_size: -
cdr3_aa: CASSPDGGSVGGYTF
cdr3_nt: TGTGCCAGCAGCCCGGACGGGGGTTCGGTTGGTGGCTACACCTTC

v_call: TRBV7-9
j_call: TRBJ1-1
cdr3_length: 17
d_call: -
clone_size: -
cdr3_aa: CASSYITGREADTEAFF
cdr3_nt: TGTGCCAGCAGCTATATCACCGGAAGGGAGGCGGACACTGAAGCTTTCTTT

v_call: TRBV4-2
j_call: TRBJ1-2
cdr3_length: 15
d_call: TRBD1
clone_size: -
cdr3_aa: CASSPDRPSNYGYTF
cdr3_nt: TGTGCCAGCAGCCCGGACAGGCCTTCAAACTATGGCTACACCTTC

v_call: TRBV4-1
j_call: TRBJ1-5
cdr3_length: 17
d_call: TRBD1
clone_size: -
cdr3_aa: CASSQSSGTGIVQPQHF
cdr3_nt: TGCGCCAGCAGCCAAAGCTCCGGGACAGGGATCGTTCAGCCCCAGCATTTT

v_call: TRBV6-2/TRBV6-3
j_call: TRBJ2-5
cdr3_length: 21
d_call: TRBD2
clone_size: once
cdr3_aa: CASSYLGGSTSGSSLQETQYF
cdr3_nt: TGTGCCAGCAGTTACCTAGGGGGATCGACTAGCGGGAGCTCCCTCCAAGAGACCCAGTACTTC

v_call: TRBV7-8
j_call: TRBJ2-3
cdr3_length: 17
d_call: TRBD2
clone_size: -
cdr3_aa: CASSIEGLAASTDTQYF
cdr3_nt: TGTGCCAGCAGCATCGAAGGACTAGCCGCTAGCACAGATACGCAGTATTTT

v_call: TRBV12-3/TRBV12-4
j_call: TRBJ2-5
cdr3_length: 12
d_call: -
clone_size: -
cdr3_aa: CASKPEAETQYF
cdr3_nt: TGTGCCAGCAAGCCGGAAGCGGAGACCCAGTACTTC

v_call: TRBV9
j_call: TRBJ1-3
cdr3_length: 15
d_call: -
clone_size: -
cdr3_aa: CASSPTGSSGNTIYF
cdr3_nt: TGTGCCAGCAGCCCCACGGGGAGCTCTGGAAACACCATATATTTT

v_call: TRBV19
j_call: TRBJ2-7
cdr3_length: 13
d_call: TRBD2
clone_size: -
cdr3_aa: CASTSGFSYEQYF
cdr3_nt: TGTGCCAGCACTAGCGGGTTCTCCTACGAGCAGTACTTC

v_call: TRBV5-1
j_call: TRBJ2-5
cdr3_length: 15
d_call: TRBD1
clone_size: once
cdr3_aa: CASSLETGMKKTQYF
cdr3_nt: TGCGCCAGCAGCTTGGAGACAGGGATGAAAAAGACCCAGTACTTC

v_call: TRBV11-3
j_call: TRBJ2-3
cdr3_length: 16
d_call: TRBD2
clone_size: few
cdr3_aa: CASSFGGGPSTDTQYF
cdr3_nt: TGTGCCAGCAGCTTCGGGGGAGGGCCGAGCACAGATACGCAGTATTTT

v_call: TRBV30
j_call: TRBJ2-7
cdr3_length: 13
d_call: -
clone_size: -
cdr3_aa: CAWTTGYNYEQYF
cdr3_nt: TGTGCCTGGACCACAGGGTACAACTACGAGCAGTACTTC

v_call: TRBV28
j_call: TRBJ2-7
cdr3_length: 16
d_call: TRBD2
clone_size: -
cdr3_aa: CASRAPTSGSSYEQYF
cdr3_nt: TGTGCCAGCAGAGCTCCGACTAGCGGGAGCTCCTACGAGCAGTACTTC

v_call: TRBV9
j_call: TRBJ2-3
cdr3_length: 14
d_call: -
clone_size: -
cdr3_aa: CASSSYRDTDTQYF
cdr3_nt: TGTGCCAGCAGCTCCTACAGGGACACAGATACGCAGTATTTT

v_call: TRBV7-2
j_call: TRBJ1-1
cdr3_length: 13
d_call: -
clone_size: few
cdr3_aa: CASSLNRNTEAFF
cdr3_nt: TGTGCCAGCAGCTTAAACAGGAACACTGAAGCTTTCTTT

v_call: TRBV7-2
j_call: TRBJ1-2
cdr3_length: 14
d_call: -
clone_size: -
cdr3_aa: CASSPSTGGDGYTF
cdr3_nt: TGTGCCAGCAGCCCGTCAACGGGGGGCGATGGCTACACCTTC

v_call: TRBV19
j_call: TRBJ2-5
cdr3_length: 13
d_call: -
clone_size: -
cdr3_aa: CASSGRGWETQYF
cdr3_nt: TGTGCCAGTAGTGGCAGGGGTTGGGAGACCCAGTACTTC

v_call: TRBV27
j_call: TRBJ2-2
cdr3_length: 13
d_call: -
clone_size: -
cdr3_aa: CATWTANTGELFF
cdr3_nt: TGTGCCACTTGGACAGCGAACACCGGGGAGCTGTTTTTT

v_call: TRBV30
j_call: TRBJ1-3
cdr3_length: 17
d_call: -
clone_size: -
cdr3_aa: CAWSSGSGPSSGNTIYF
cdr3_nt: TGTGCCTGGAGTTCAGGTAGCGGCCCCAGCTCTGGAAACACCATATATTTT

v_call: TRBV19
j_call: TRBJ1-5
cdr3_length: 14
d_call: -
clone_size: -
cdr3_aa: CASTPNSLNQPQHF
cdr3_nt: TGTGCCAGTACCCCTAACTCCCTCAATCAGCCCCAGCATTTT

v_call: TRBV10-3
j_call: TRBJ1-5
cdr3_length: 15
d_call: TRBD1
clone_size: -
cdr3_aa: CAISQTGGMDQPQHF
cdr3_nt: TGTGCCATCAGCCAGACAGGGGGCATGGATCAGCCCCAGCATTTT

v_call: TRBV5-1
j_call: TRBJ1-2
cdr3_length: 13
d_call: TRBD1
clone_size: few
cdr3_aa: CASSPGTGDGYTF
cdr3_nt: TGCGCCAGCAGCCCCGGGACAGGGGATGGCTACACCTTC

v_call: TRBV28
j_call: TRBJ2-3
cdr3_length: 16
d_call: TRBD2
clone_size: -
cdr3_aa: CASSTIGLAGADTQYF
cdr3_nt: TGTGCCAGCAGCACGATAGGGCTAGCGGGAGCAGATACGCAGTATTTT